This record concerns one T cell receptor beta chain sequence. The CDR3 runs to 11 residues. Trimming removed 6 bases from V and 2 bases from J, with 4 bases in between. Germline assignment: CDR1 MNHEY and CDR2 SVGAGI. This entry comes from a study of shared T cell receptors in the human thymus. TCRdb's table, derived via immunoSEQ multiplex PCR, lists solely in-frame clones and lacks some. The table shows about 380,000 clones, with about 95% occurring only once. The sample comprised thymocytes. The receptor's source is a human donor. The chain recombines TRBV6-5 with TRBJ1-1; D not certain. CDR3 DNA sequence: TGTGCCAGCAGGGATAACACTGAAGCTTTCTTT. This gives the protein CASRDNTEAFF.